Given below is one TCR beta chain in context. Looked up from germline, CDR1 is MDHEN and CDR2 is SYDVKM. After removal of 5 bases from V and 5 bases from J, the junction contained 11 bases not matched to a gene. The CDR3 is 15 residues long. Per the authors' pipeline: The authors estimated nucleated cell counts from reference gene primer amplification. The repertoire was sequenced with immunoSEQ multiplex PCR; TCRdb's copy has only in-frame clones and lacks some. The D gene and trimming were derived from the DNA, and the V and J assignments and clone size from that table. The sample includes around 300,000 clones, about nine tenths of them seen just once. This record comes from a study of blood T cell repertoires in COVID-19. Across the whole study: Both acute and convalescent COVID-19 samples were obtained from the United States, Italy and Spain.

In Seattle, patients joined the study during active infection and were tracked longitudinally. This chain uses TRBV28 with TRBJ2-7, with 8 bases lining up with TRBD1. This sequence originates from a woman under 40 with COVID-19, enrolled during active disease. Sequencing used peripheral blood. In nucleotides, the CDR3 is TGTGCCAGCAGTCTCCTCGGACAGGGAAGAGACGAGCAGTACTTC. Amino acids: CASSLLGQGRDEQYF.